The 12 T cell receptor beta chains given below trace back to one sample, sequenced in a study of identical twins. MiXCR was run by TCRdb on the 5' RACE reads, yielding one entry per CDR3 protein. The repertoire consists of about 550,000 distinct CDR3 sequences, with 20% to 25% occurring once and the leading ten covering around 0.5%. Separately, the same data were catalogued under a study of yellow fever vaccine responses in identical twins.

What was sequenced was CD4+ T cells sorted from blood. The receptors here all came from a woman younger than 30 in good health.

The rearrangement joins TRBV5-1 to TRBJ2-2; 10 bases align to TRBD2. V dropped 2 bases and J dropped 2; count of bases not matched to a gene: 6. This CDR3 spans 17 amino acids. The germline gives CDR1 SGHRS, CDR2 YFSETQ. CDR3 DNA sequence: TGCGCCAGCAGCTTACCGGGACTAGCGCGAAACACCGGGGAGCTGTTTTTT. Its protein product is CASSLPGLARNTGELFF.

This clonotype showed up just a few times. The chain links TRBV2 to TRBJ2-7; D uncertain. This CDR3 comprises 15 residues. Germline lookup yields CDR1 SNHLY and CDR2 FYNNEI. V lost 4 bases to trimming and J lost 2 bases, with 15 bases between them. The CDR3 DNA sequence: TGTGCCAGCAGTGTCCGGCCCCCCGGAGCCTACGAGCAGTACGTC. Translating gives CASSVRPPGAYEQYV.

For the CDR3, the DNA is TGCGCCAGCAGCCAAAGCAGGTCCCTTCTGGAGACCCAGTACTTC. Translated: CASSQSRSLLETQYF. V gene TRBV4-1 combines with J gene TRBJ2-5; D ambiguous. The CDR3 extends over 15 amino acids. V was cut by 2 bases and J by 5 bases, with 15 bases left in between. CDR1 and CDR2 from the germline V gene are MGHRA and YSYEKL.

This chain uses TRBV20-1 with TRBJ2-7; D might be TRBD1 (6 bases). V shed 5 bases and J shed 0 bases, with 11 bases lying between them. Germline loops: CDR1 DFQATT, CDR2 SNEGSKA (reference sequence). The CDR3 runs 13 residues. The chain's CDR3 is CSAEDSNSYEQYF. Written as DNA, the CDR3 is TGCAGTGCTGAGGACAGCAACTCCTACGAGCAGTACTTC.

This clonotype is a singleton in its sample. The rearrangement joins TRBV29-1 to TRBJ2-7, with D unresolved. The germline CDR1 and CDR2 sequences are SQVTM and ANQGSEA. The CDR3 length is 10 residues. V shed 6 bases and J shed 6 bases, with 9 bases lying between them. The DNA of the CDR3 is TGCAGCGTGGGTGGGGTCGAGCAGTACTTC. Its protein product is CSVGGVEQYF.

The rearrangement uses TRBV18 and TRBJ1-1; TRBD1 matches at 9 bases. V lost 7 bases, J lost 10 bases, and 10 bases stayed unmatched. CDR1 and CDR2 (germline): KGHSH, LQKENI. CDR3 length: 13 amino acids. The CDR3 sequence is CASLAPPGQGAFF. CDR3 nucleotide sequence: TGTGCCAGCTTGGCCCCACCGGGACAGGGAGCTTTCTTT.

The chain recombines TRBV3-1 with TRBJ1-6; D perhaps matches TRBD1 (6 bases). CDR1 and CDR2 (germline): LGHDT, YNNKEL (reference sequence). V was cut by 7 bases and J by 7 bases, with 8 bases left in between. The CDR3 length is 12 residues. The CDR3, as DNA: TGTGCCAGCAACGACAGGAATTCACCCCTCCACTTT. Its protein is CASNDRNSPLHF.

The chain is built from TRBV7-2 and TRBJ2-7, with D maybe TRBD2 (5 bases). Germline values: CDR1 SGHTA, CDR2 FQGNSA. V was clipped by 2 bases and J by 6 bases, with 14 bases between them. The CDR3 has 14 amino acids. The CDR3 loop is CASSLRPISGEQYF. CDR3 nucleotide sequence: TGTGCCAGCAGCTTACGGCCCATAAGCGGCGAGCAGTACTTC.

The chain has TRBV6-5 and TRBJ1-2; tentative D call: TRBD1 (5 bases). The CDR3 is 12 residues long. Trimming cost V 6 bases and J 8 bases, with 13 bases left between them. CDR1 is MNHEY, CDR2 SVGAGI, per germline. As DNA, the CDR3 is TGTGCCAGCAGCGGGGCCCGAGGAGGCTACACCTTC. Protein: CASSGARGGYTF.

This clonotype has a handful of counts. The genes are TRBV3-1 and TRBJ1-3; D ambiguous. CDR3 length equals 15 residues. The V gene lost 1 base and the J gene lost 2 bases, with 9 bases spanning the gap. CDR1 and CDR2 (germline): LGHDT, YNNKEL (reference sequence). Written as DNA, the CDR3 is TGTGCCAGCAGCCAAGGATGGCAGACTGGAAACACCATATATTTT. It encodes CASSQGWQTGNTIYF.

The chain links TRBV24-1 to TRBJ2-2, with 8 bases that match TRBD1. The V and J ends lost 4 bases and 5 bases, in that order; junction bases with no gene match: 8. Germline V gene sequence: CDR1 KGHDR, CDR2 SFDVKD. The CDR3 runs 16 residues. The CDR3 sequence: CATSESDRARTGELFF. CDR3 nucleotide sequence: TGTGCCACCAGTGAATCGGACAGGGCGAGGACCGGGGAGCTGTTTTTT.

The chain combines TRBV4-1 with TRBJ2-7; 11 positions match TRBD2. Germline V gives CDR1 MGHRA, CDR2 YSYEKL. This CDR3 has 16 amino acids. V lost 1 base to trimming and J lost 3 bases; unmatched junction nucleotides: 5. CDR3 in DNA: TGCGCCAGCAGCCAAGGACTAGCGGGGCCATACTACGAGCAGTACGTC. Residues: CASSQGLAGPYYEQYV.